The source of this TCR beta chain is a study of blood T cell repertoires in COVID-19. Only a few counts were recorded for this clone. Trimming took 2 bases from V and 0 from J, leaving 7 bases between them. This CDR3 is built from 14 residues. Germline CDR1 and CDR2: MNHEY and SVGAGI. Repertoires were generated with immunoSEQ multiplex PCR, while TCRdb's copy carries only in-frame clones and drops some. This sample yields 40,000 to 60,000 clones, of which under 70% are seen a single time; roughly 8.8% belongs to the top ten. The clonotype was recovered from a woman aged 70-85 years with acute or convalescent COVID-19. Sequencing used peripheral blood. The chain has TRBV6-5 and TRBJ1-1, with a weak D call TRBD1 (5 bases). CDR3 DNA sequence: TGTGCCAGCAGTTACAGGGGAATGAACACTGAAGCTTTCTTT. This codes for CASSYRGMNTEAFF.